The clone carrying this TCR beta chain was counted a few times. Its antigen is unknown. The ends lost 4 bases at V and 5 bases at J; junction bases unmatched: 5. Germline V CDR1 and CDR2: SGHNT, YYREEE (reference sequence). The CDR3 length is 14 residues. This specimen belongs to a study of cytomegalovirus exposure and HLA in healthy donors. The study, taken as a whole, reports: Most CMV-associated TCR beta chains were later found to appear HLA-restricted.

This PCR relied on a set of 60 Vbeta primers and 13 Jbeta primers. The data were produced by immunoSEQ multiplex PCR, yet TCRdb's version contains in-frame clones alone and is incomplete. The sample gives around 49,000 clones, over 60% of which show up once; around 8% is in the top ten. The chain uses TRBV5-4 and TRBJ1-4; 7 bases are shared with TRBD1. The sample was PBMCs. This sequence was found in a man aged 25-45 years in good health and CMV-seropositive. The CDR3 region is CASSPGQWNEKLFF. The CDR3 region has the DNA TGTGCCAGCAGCCCGGGACAGTGGAATGAAAAACTGTTTTTT. Full variable domain (missing parts from reference TRBV5-4 and TRBJ1-4): ETGVTQSPTHLIKTRGQQVTLRCSSQSGHNTVSWYQQALGQGPQFIFQYYREEENGRGNFPPRFSGLQFPNYSSELNVNALELDDSALYLCASSPGQWNEKLFFGSGTQLSVL.